This T cell receptor beta chain derives from a study of CD8+CD57+ T cells in acquired aplastic anemia. Study as a whole: Mean yield of DNA from sorted CD4+ and CD8+ cells was 3.2 ug.

The study, taken as a whole, reports: Overlap between patients and controls comprised almost 30 CD8+ CDR3 sequences. Patients versus controls showed no significant CD8+ Simpson's diversity difference.

An expansion of CD8+CD57+ cells by flow cytometry had been shown in patients chosen for sequencing. There were no patients without severe acquired aplastic anemia. For CDR3 and TCR beta VDJ profiling, genomic DNA was the template used. A single record per CDR3 protein comes from TCRdb applying MiXCR to the reads. The table has roughly 500,000 distinct CDR3 sequences, less than 35% seen once. This clonotype was observed many times. Its target is unknown. The CDR3 consists of 12 residues. V was shortened by 2 bases and J by 11 bases, with 7 bases between the two germline ends. The V gene's germline CDR1 is WNHNN and CDR2 SYGVQD (reference sequence).

Sequencing was performed on sorted CD4+, CD8+, or CD8+CD57+ T cells (not recorded which) from PBMCs. This rearrangement joins TRBV10-1 to TRBJ1-6; D gene uncertain. The TCR sequence derives from a human donor with aplastic anemia. The CDR3 DNA reads as TGCGCCAGCAGTGAGGAAGGGACACCCCTCCACTTT. This sequence encodes CASSEEGTPLHF.